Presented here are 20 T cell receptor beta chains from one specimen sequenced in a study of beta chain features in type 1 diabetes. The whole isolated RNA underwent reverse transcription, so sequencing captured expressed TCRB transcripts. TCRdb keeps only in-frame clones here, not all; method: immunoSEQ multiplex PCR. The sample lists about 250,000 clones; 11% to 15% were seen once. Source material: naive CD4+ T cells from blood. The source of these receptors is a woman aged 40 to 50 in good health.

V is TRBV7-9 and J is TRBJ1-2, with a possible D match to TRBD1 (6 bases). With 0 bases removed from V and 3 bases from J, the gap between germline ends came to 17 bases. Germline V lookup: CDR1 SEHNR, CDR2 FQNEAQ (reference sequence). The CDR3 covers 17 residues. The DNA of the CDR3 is TGTGCCAGCAGCTTAGCGAGAAGCATACAGGGTCACTATGGCTACACCTTC. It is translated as CASSLARSIQGHYGYTF.

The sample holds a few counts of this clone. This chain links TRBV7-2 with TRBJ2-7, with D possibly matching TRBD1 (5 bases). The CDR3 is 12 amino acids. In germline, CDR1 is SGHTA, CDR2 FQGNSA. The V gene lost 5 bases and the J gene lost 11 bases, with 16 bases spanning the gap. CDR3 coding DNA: TGTGCCAGCAGCCCCGGTAGGCAGGGAAAGTACTTC. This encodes CASSPGRQGKYF.

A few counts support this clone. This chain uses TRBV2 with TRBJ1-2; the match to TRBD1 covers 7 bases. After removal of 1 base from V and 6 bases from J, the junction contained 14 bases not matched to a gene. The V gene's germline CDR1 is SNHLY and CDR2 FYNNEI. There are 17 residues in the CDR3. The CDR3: CASSEVRYRQGTHGYTF. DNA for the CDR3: TGTGCCAGCAGTGAAGTACGGTATCGACAGGGTACCCATGGCTACACCTTC.

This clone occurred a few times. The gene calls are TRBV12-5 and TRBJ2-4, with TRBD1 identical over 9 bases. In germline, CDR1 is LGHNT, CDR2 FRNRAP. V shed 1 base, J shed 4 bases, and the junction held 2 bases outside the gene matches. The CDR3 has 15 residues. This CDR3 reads CASGLGTGEKNIQYF. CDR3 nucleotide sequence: TGTGCTAGTGGTTTGGGGACAGGGGAGAAAAACATTCAGTACTTC. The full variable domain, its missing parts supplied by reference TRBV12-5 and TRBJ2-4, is DARVTQTPRHKVTEMGQEVTMRCQPILGHNTVFWYRQTMMQGLELLAYFRNRAPLDDSGMPKDRFSAEMPDATLATLKIQPSEPRDSAVYFCASGLGTGEKNIQYFGAGTRLSVL.

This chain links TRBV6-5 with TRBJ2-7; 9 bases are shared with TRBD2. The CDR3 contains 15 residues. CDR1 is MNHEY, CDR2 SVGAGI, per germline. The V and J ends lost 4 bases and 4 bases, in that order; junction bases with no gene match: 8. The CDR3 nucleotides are TGTGCCAGCAGTTTGTGGCGGGGGGGCACTTACGAGCAGTACTTC. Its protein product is CASSLWRGGTYEQYF.

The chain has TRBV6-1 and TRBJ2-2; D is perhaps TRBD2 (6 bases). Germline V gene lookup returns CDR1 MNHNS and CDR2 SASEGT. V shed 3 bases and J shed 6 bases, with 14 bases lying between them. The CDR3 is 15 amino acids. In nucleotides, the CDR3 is TGTGCCAGCAGTGAGGAGGGCGGCAGGGCCGGGGAGCTGTTTTTT. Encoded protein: CASSEEGGRAGELFF.

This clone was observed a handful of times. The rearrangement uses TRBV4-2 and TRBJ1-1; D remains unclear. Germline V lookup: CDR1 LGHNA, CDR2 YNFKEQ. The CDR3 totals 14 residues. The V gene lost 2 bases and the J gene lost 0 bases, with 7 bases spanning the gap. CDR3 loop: CASSQNSLNTEAFF. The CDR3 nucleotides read TGTGCCAGCAGCCAAAACAGCTTGAACACTGAAGCTTTCTTT.

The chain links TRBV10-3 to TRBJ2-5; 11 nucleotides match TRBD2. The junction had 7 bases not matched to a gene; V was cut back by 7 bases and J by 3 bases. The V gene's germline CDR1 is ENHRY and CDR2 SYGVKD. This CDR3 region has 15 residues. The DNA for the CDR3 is TGTGCCATCAAGAGACTAGCGGGGAATGAAGAGACCCAGTACTTC. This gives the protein CAIKRLAGNEETQYF.

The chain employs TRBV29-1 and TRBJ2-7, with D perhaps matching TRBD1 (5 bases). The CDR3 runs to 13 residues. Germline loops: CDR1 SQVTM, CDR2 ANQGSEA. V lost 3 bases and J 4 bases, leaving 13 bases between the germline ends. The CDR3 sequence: CSVDRPGSYEQYF. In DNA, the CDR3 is TGCAGCGTTGATCGTCCAGGGTCGTACGAGCAGTACTTC.

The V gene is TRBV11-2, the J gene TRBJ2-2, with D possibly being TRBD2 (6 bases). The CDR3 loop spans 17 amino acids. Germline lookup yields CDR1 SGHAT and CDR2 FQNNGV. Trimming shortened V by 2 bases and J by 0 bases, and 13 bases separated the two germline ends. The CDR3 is CASSLSPGLANTGELFF. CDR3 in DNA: TGTGCCAGCAGCTTAAGTCCGGGACTGGCGAACACCGGGGAGCTGTTTTTT.

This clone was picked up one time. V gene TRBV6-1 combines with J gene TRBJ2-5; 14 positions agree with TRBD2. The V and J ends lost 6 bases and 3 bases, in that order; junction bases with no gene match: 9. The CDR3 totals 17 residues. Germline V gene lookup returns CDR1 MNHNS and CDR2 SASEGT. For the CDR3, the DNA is TGTGCCAGCAGAGAAAGGACTAGCGGGGGGCTGAAAGAGACCCAGTACTTC. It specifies CASRERTSGGLKETQYF.

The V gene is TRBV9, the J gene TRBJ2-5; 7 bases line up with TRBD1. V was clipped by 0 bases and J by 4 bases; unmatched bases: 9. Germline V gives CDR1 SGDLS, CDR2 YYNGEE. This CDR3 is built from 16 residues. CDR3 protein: CASSVGGRGLGETQYF. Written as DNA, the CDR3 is TGTGCCAGCAGCGTAGGAGGCAGGGGGTTAGGAGAGACCCAGTACTTC.

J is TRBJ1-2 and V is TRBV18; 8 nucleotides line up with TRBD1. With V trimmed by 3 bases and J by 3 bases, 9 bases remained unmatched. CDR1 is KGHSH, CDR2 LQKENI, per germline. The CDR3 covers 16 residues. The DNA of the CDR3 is TGTGCCAGCTCACCGCTTTCGGGACAGGCCCACTATGGCTACACCTTC. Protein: CASSPLSGQAHYGYTF.

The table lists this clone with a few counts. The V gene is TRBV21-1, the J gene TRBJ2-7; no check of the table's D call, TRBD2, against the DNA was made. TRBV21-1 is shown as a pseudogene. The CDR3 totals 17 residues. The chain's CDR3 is CASSKESRGTGSYEQYF. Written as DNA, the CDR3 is TGTGCCAGCAGCAAAGAGAGTCGGGGGACCGGCTCCTACGAGCAGTACTTC.

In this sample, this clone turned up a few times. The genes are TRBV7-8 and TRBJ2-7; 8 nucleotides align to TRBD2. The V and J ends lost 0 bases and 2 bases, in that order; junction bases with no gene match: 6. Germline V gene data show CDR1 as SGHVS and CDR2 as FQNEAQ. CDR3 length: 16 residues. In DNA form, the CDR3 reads TGTGCCAGCAGCTTAGCTTTCTCGACTAGCGCCTACGAGCAGTACTTC. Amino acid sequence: CASSLAFSTSAYEQYF.

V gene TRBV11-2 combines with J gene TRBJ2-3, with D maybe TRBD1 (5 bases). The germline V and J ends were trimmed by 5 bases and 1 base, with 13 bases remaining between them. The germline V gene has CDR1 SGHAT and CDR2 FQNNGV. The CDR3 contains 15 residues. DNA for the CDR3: TGTGCCAGCAGCCTCCTGGGGCACCGCACAGATACGCAGTATTTT. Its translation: CASSLLGHRTDTQYF.

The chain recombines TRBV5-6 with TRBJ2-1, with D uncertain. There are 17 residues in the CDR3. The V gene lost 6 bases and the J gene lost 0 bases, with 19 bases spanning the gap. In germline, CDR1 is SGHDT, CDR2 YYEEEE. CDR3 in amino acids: CASNTPGTTISYNEQFF. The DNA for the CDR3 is TGTGCCAGCAATACACCAGGAACAACAATCTCCTACAATGAGCAGTTCTTC.

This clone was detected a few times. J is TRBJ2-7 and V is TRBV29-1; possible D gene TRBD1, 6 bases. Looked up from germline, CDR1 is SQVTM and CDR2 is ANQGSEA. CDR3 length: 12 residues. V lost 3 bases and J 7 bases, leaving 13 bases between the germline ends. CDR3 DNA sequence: TGCAGCGTTGACACAGGGTCGGCAGAGCAGTACTTC. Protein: CSVDTGSAEQYF.

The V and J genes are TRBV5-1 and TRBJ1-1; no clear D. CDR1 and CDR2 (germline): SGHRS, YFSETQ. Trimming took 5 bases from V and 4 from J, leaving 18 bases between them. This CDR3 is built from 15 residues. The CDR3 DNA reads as TGCGCCAGCAGGGAGGTGTCTCTTGCAGGCACTGAAGCTTTCTTT. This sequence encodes CASREVSLAGTEAFF. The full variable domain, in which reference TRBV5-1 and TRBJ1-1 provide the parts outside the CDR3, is KAGVTQTPRYLIKTRGQQVTLSCSPISGHRSVSWYQQTPGQGLQFLFEYFSETQRNKGNFPGRFSGRQFSNSRSEMNVSTLELGDSALYLCASREVSLAGTEAFFGQGTRLTVV.

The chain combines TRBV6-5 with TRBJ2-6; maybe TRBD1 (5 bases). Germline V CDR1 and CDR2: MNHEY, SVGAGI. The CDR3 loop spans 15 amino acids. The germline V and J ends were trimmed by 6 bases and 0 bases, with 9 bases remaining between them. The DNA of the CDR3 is TGTGCCAGCAGATCGACAGCCTCTGGGGCCAACGTCCTGACTTTC. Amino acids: CASRSTASGANVLTF.